A single sample is the source of the 21 T cell receptor beta chains below, sequenced in a study of T cell responses to AZD1222 COVID-19 vaccine. The table came from immunoSEQ multiplex PCR; TCRdb's copy has only in-frame clones and leaves some out. The top ten clones hold 2.6% of a sample with about 180,000 clones, around 90% of them seen once. The sequencing here drew on peripheral blood, taken on day 0 of AZD1222 vaccination. The origin of the receptors is an adult in good health.

The chain links TRBV19 to TRBJ1-1, with 7 bases aligning to TRBD1. The ends lost 5 bases at V and 6 bases at J; junction bases unmatched: 6. Germline V gene data show CDR1 as LNHDA and CDR2 as SQIVND (reference sequence). The CDR3 consists of 13 residues. The CDR3 loop reads CASSPLDRAEAFF. In nucleotides, the CDR3 is TGTGCCAGTAGTCCGCTAGACAGGGCTGAAGCTTTCTTT. Complete variable domain (other parts from reference TRBV19 and TRBJ1-1): DGGITQSPKYLFRKEGQNVTLSCEQNLNHDAMYWYRQDPGQGLRLIYYSQIVNDFQKGDIAEGYSVSREKKESFPLTVTSAQKNPTAFYLCASSPLDRAEAFFGQGTRLTVV.

This clone was picked up one time. This chain uses TRBV6-5 with TRBJ1-1; TRBD1 agrees at 8 bases. V shed 6 bases, J shed 5 bases, and the junction held 8 bases outside the gene matches. The CDR3 has 14 amino acids. CDR1 MNHEY and CDR2 SVGAGI come from the germline V gene. CDR3 sequence reads: CASSSGTGLTEAFF. CDR3 coding DNA: TGTGCCAGCAGCTCCGGGACAGGTCTAACTGAAGCTTTCTTT.

This chain connects TRBV19 to TRBJ2-7; 10 bases fit TRBD1. There are 15 residues in the CDR3. Germline V gene sequence: CDR1 LNHDA, CDR2 SQIVND (reference sequence). Losses at the gene ends were 3 bases for V and 2 bases for J; bases not matched to a gene: 4. CDR3 amino acids: CASSMLGQGAYEQYF. CDR3 bases: TGTGCCAGTAGTATGCTTGGACAGGGGGCCTACGAGCAGTACTTC.

The chain links TRBV29-1 to TRBJ1-2, with D tentatively TRBD1 (6 bases). CDR1 and CDR2 from the germline V gene are SQVTM and ANQGSEA. The CDR3 runs 12 residues. V dropped 1 base and J dropped 6 bases, with 9 bases sitting between them. The CDR3 protein is CSVEGTVNGYTF. The CDR3 DNA reads TGCAGCGTTGAAGGGACAGTAAATGGCTACACCTTC.

This sequence joins TRBV28 and TRBJ2-5; D unresolved. CDR1 is MDHEN and CDR2 is SYDVKM in the germline V gene. The CDR3 has 14 residues. The V end lost 4 bases, the J end lost 5 bases, and 14 bases lay between the germline ends. DNA of the CDR3: TGTGCCAGCAGTTCTACCCTAGGACGGGAGACCCAGTACTTC. This gives the protein CASSSTLGRETQYF. Variable domain in full (rest from reference TRBV28 and TRBJ2-5): DVKVTQSSRYLVKRTGEKVFLECVQDMDHENMFWYRQDPGLGLRLIYFSYDVKMKEKGDIPEGYSVSREKKERFSLILESASTNQTSMYLCASSSTLGRETQYFGPGTRLLVL.

The chain combines TRBV28 with TRBJ2-5, with D maybe TRBD1 (6 bases). CDR3 length: 14 residues. Germline V gives CDR1 MDHEN, CDR2 SYDVKM. The germline V and J ends were trimmed by 3 bases and 1 base, with 9 bases remaining between them. The CDR3 DNA is TGTGCCAGCAGTTTGGGGACACTCCAAGAGACCCAGTACTTC. It yields the protein CASSLGTLQETQYF.

The chain combines TRBV25-1 with TRBJ1-1; D might be TRBD1 (6 bases). This CDR3 comprises 14 residues. Trimming removed 6 bases at V and 0 bases at J, with 11 bases between. CDR1 is MGHDK, CDR2 SYGVNS, per germline. CDR3 nucleotides: TGTGCCAGCAGCCACAGGGCCATGAACACTGAAGCTTTCTTT. It is translated as CASSHRAMNTEAFF.

The rearrangement joins TRBV2 to TRBJ2-5; 11 bases agree with TRBD1. This CDR3 is 15 amino acids long. Germline V gene data show CDR1 as SNHLY and CDR2 as FYNNEI. V lost 6 bases, J lost 4 bases, and 7 bases stayed unmatched. CDR3 amino acids: CASSRDRGVGETQYF. Written as DNA, the CDR3 is TGTGCCAGCAGCCGGGACAGGGGGGTTGGAGAGACCCAGTACTTC.

The rearrangement joins TRBV29-1 to TRBJ2-5; D is undetermined. The length of the CDR3 is 12 residues. Trimming left V 3 bases short and J 5 bases short, with 10 bases between. CDR1 is SQVTM and CDR2 is ANQGSEA in the germline V gene. CDR3 sequence (DNA): TGCAGCGTTGATGTGGCAGCGGAGACCCAGTACTTC. This translates into CSVDVAAETQYF.

This chain joins TRBV5-1 and TRBJ1-2; the D gene is possibly TRBD1 (6 bases). V lost 4 bases and J 4 bases, leaving 17 bases between the germline ends. The CDR3 extends over 15 amino acids. From germline, CDR1 is SGHRS and CDR2 YFSETQ. The CDR3 is CASSSSGTTSYGYTF. For the CDR3, the DNA is TGCGCCAGCAGCAGCTCCGGGACAACATCCTATGGCTACACCTTC. Drawing the rest from reference TRBV5-1 and TRBJ1-2, the complete variable domain is KAGVTQTPRYLIKTRGQQVTLSCSPISGHRSVSWYQQTPGQGLQFLFEYFSETQRNKGNFPGRFSGRQFSNSRSEMNVSTLELGDSALYLCASSSSGTTSYGYTFGSGTRLTVV.

This chain uses TRBV11-2 with TRBJ1-1; no reliable D call. The CDR3 sequence is 14 residues long. V was trimmed by 5 bases and J by 1 base, leaving 11 bases between them. CDR1 and CDR2 from the germline V gene are SGHAT and FQNNGV. CDR3 DNA sequence: TGTGCCAGCAGCATAACTCGGGGGAACACTGAAGCTTTCTTT. Its translation: CASSITRGNTEAFF.

This chain uses TRBV3-1 (or the pseudogene TRBV3-2) with TRBJ2-1; possible D gene TRBD1, 6 bases. This CDR3 is 12 amino acids long. Germline CDR1 and CDR2: LGHDT and YNNKEL (reference sequence). The V gene lost 3 bases and the J gene lost 15 bases, with 15 bases spanning the gap. This CDR3 reads CASSQSVQGPFF. The CDR3 DNA is TGTGCCAGCAGCCAGAGCGTACAGGGACCGTTCTTC.

The gene calls are TRBV5-1 and TRBJ1-1; D gene unclear. The CDR3 contains 12 residues. Trimming removed 4 bases at V and 4 bases at J, with 8 bases between. CDR1 and CDR2 (germline): SGHRS, YFSETQ. CDR3 loop: CASSHEGTEAFF. The CDR3 DNA is TGCGCCAGCAGCCACGAGGGCACTGAAGCTTTCTTT.

The gene calls are TRBV6-1 and TRBJ1-1, with D perhaps TRBD1 (5 bases). V was clipped by 3 bases and J by 0 bases, with 11 bases between them. Germline assignment: CDR1 MNHNS and CDR2 SASEGT. The CDR3 runs 15 residues. CDR3 loop: CASSDVRAMNTEAFF. Written as DNA, the CDR3 is TGTGCCAGCAGTGATGTCAGGGCGATGAACACTGAAGCTTTCTTT.

The gene calls are TRBV5-5 and TRBJ2-7; 8 bases align to TRBD1. This CDR3 comprises 16 residues. The germline V gene encodes CDR1 SGHKS and CDR2 YYEKEE (reference sequence). With 0 bases clipped from V and 0 bases from J, the junction kept 5 bases outside the gene matches. CDR3 coding DNA: TGTGCCAGCAGCTTGGAGGCAGGGGGCCCCTCCTACGAGCAGTACTTC. Amino acids: CASSLEAGGPSYEQYF.

This chain connects TRBV7-9 to TRBJ2-7, with TRBD1 matching over 10 bases. This CDR3 contains 16 residues. Germline-derived CDR1 and CDR2 are SEHNR and FQNEAQ (reference sequence). The V and J ends lost 5 bases and 2 bases, in that order; junction bases with no gene match: 9. The CDR3 is CASSPAGTGAPYEQYF. For the CDR3, the DNA is TGTGCCAGCAGCCCGGCCGGGACAGGGGCGCCCTACGAGCAGTACTTC.

The chain has TRBV7-7 and TRBJ2-2, with 9 nucleotides matching TRBD2. Germline lookup yields CDR1 SSHAT and CDR2 FNYEAQ (reference sequence). The V segment lost 5 bases and the J segment 2 bases; nucleotides outside the gene matches: 9. The CDR3 is 17 amino acids. The CDR3 reads CASSASGRLVNTGELFF. The CDR3 DNA sequence: TGTGCCAGCAGCGCCAGCGGGAGGTTAGTTAACACCGGGGAGCTGTTTTTT.

The gene calls are TRBV15 and TRBJ2-2; D may correspond to TRBD1 or TRBD2 (5 bases each). Per the germline V gene, CDR1 is LNHNV and CDR2 is YYDKDF (reference sequence). The CDR3 contains 19 residues. V lost 0 bases and J 2 bases, leaving 19 bases between the germline ends. CDR3 coding DNA: TGTGCCACCAGCAGAGATGGGGGACCGCAGTCCTTAAACACCGGGGAGCTGTTTTTT. Amino acids: CATSRDGGPQSLNTGELFF.

This chain uses TRBV7-8 with TRBJ1-1, with TRBD1 matching over 7 bases. The V segment lost 5 bases and the J segment 1 base; nucleotides outside the gene matches: 4. CDR1 and CDR2 (germline): SGHVS, FQNEAQ. The length of the CDR3 is 14 residues. CDR3 DNA sequence: TGTGCCAGCAGCCCCGGGACAGCGAACACTGAAGCTTTCTTT. This codes for CASSPGTANTEAFF. Full variable domain (outside the CDR3, taken from reference TRBV7-8 and TRBJ1-1): GAGVSQSPRYKVAKRGQDVALRCDPISGHVSLFWYQQALGQGPEFLTYFQNEAQLDKSGLPSDRFFAERPEGSVSTLKIQRTQQEDSAVYLCASSPGTANTEAFFGQGTRLTVV.

V is TRBV7-9 and J is TRBJ2-3, with D tentatively TRBD1 or TRBD2 (5 bases each). This CDR3 has 14 residues. Germline V CDR1 and CDR2: SEHNR, FQNEAQ (reference sequence). V was shortened by 0 bases and J by 5 bases, with 9 bases between the two germline ends. CDR3 region: CASSLAGVRDTQYF. The DNA for the CDR3 is TGTGCCAGCAGCTTAGCGGGGGTTAGAGATACGCAGTATTTT.

With regard to this clone: The identical CDR3 is also encoded by other nucleotide sequences in the sample. In DNA, the CDR3 is TGTGCCAGCAGTGAAATGAGGGGGCGAAGAGGGAATGAGCAGTTCTTC. Its translation is CASSEMRGRRGNEQFF. J is TRBJ2-1 and V is TRBV6-1; 7 bases are shared with TRBD1. CDR1 is MNHNS and CDR2 is SASEGT in the germline V gene. The CDR3 totals 16 residues. J was trimmed by 7 bases and V by 2 bases; bases with no gene match: 11.